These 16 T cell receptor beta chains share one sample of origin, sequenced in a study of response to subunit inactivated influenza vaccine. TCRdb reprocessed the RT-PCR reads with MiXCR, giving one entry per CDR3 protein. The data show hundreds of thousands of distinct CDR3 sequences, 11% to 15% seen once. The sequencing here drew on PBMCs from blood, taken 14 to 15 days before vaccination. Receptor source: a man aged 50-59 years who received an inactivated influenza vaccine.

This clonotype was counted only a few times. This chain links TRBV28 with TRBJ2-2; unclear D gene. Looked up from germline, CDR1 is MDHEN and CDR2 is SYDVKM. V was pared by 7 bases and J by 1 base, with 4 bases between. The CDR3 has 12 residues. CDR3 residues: CASNQNTGELFF. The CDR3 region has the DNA TGTGCCAGCAACCAGAACACCGGGGAGCTGTTTTTT.

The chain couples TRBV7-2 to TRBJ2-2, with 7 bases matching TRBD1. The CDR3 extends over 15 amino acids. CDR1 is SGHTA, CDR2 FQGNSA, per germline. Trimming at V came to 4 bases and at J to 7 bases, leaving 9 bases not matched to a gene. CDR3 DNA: TGTGCCAGCAGCTCTATAAGGGGGCTTAGCGGGGAGCTGTTTTTT. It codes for CASSSIRGLSGELFF.

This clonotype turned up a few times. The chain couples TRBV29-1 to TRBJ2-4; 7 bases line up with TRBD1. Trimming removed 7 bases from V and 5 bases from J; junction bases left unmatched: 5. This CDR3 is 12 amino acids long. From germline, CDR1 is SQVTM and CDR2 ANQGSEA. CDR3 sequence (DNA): TGCAGCGGATCAGGGGGAGAAAACATTCAGTACTTC. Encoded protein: CSGSGGENIQYF.

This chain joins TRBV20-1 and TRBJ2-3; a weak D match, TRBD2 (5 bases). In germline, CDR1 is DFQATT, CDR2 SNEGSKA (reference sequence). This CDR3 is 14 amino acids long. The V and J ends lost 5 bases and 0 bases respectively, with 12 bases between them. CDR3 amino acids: CSAFSSRSTDTQYF. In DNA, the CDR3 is TGCAGTGCTTTTTCTAGCAGAAGCACAGATACGCAGTATTTT.

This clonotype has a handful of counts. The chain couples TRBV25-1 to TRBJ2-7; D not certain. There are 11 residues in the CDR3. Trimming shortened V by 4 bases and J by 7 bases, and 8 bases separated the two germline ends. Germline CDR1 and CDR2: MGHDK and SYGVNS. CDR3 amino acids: CASSVLNEQYF. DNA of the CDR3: TGTGCCAGCAGTGTCTTGAATGAGCAGTACTTC.

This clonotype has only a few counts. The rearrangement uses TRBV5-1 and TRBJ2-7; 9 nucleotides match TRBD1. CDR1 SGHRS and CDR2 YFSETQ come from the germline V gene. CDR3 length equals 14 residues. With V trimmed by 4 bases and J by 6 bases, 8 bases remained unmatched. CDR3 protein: CASSERDRASEQYF. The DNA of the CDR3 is TGCGCCAGCAGCGAACGGGACAGGGCATCCGAGCAGTACTTC.

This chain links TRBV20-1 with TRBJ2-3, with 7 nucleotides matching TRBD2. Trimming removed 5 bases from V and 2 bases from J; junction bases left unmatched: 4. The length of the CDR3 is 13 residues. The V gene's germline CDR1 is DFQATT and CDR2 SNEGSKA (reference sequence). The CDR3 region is CSADGLDTDTQYF. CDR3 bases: TGCAGTGCTGACGGACTAGACACAGATACGCAGTATTTT.

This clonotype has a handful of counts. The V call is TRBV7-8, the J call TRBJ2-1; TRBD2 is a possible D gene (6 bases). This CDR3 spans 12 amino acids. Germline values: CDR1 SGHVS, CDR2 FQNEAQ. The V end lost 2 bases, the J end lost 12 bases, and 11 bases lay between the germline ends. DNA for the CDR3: TGTGCCAGCAGCTTAACCGGGACTCTGCAGTTCTTC. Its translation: CASSLTGTLQFF.

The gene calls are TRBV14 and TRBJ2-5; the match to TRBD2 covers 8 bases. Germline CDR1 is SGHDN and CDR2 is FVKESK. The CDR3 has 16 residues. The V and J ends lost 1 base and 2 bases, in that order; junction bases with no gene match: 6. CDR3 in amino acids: CASSQVLAGLQETQYF. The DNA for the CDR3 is TGTGCCAGCAGCCAAGTTCTAGCGGGTTTACAAGAGACCCAGTACTTC.

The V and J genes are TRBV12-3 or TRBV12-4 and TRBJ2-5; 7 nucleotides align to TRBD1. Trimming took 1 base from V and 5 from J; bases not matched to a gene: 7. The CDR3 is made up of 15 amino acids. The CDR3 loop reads CASSLGGGGGETQYF. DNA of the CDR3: TGTGCCAGCAGTTTAGGAGGGGGCGGCGGTGAGACCCAGTACTTC.

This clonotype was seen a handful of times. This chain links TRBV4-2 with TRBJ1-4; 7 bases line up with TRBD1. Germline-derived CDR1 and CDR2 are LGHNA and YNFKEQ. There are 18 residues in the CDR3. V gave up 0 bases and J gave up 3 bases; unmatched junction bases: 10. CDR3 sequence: CASSQEVRAGTANEKLFF. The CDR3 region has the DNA TGTGCCAGCAGCCAAGAAGTAAGGGCCGGGACAGCTAATGAAAAACTGTTTTTT.

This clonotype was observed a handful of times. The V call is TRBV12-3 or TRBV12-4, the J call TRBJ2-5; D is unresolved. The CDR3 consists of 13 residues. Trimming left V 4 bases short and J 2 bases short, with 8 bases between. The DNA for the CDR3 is TGTGCCAGCAGTTCTACCCTACAAGAGACCCAGTACTTC. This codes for CASSSTLQETQYF.

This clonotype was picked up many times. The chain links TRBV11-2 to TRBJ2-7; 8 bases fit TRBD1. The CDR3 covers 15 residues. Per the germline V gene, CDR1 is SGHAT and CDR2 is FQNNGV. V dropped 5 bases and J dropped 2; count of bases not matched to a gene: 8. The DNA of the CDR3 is TGTGCCAGCAGCGCGCTGGGGACAGGCCCCTACGAGCAGTACTTC. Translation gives CASSALGTGPYEQYF.

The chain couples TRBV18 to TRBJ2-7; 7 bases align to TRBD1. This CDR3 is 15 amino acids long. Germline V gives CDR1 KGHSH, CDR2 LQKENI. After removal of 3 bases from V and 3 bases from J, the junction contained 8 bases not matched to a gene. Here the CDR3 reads CASSPLTGNNYEQYF. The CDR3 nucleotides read TGTGCCAGCTCACCCCTGACAGGGAATAACTACGAGCAGTACTTC.

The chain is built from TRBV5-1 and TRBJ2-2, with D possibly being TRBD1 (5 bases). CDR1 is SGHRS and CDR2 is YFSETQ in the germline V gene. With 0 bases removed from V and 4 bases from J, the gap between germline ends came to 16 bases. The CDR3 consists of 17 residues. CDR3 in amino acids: CASSLAWGRRGTGELFF. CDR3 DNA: TGCGCCAGCAGCTTGGCCTGGGGCAGAAGGGGCACCGGGGAGCTGTTTTTT.

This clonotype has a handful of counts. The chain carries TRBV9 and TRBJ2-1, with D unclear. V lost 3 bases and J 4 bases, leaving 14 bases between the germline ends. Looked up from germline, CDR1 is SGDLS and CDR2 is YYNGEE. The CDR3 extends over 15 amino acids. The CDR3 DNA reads TGTGCCAGCAGCGAGACGGCCCCCGGTTACAATGAGCAGTTCTTC. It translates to CASSETAPGYNEQFF.